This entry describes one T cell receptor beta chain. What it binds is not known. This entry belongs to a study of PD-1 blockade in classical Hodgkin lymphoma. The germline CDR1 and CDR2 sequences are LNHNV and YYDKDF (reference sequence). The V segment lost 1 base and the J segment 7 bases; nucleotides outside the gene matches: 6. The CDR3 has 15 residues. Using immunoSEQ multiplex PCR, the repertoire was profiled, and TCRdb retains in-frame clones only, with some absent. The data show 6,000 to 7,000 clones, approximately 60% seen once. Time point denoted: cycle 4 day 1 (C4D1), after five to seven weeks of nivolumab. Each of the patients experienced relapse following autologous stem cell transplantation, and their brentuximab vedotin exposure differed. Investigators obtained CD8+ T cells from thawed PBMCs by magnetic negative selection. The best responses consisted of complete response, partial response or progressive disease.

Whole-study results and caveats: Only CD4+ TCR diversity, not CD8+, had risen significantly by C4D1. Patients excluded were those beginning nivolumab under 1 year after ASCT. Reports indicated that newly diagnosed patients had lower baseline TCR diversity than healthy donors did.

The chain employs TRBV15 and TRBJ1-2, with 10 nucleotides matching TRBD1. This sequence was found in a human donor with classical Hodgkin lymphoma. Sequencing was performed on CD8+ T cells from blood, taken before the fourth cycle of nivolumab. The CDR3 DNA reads TGTGCCACCAGCAGAGTGCCGGGACAGGGGTTTGGCTACACCTTC. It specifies CATSRVPGQGFGYTF.